Shown below are 3 T cell receptor beta chains from a single sample sequenced in a study of beta chain features in type 1 diabetes. The authors reverse transcribed all of the isolated RNA, so sequencing captured expressed TCRB transcripts. Profiling relied on immunoSEQ multiplex PCR, and the TCRdb table lists in-frame clones only, not all of them. The top ten clones hold 0.35% to 0.45% of a sample with 140,000 to 150,000 clones, 48% of them seen once. The sample taken for sequencing was Tregs from blood. The receptors derive from a man aged 18 to 29 in good health.

The chain employs TRBV5-1 and TRBJ1-1, with 7 nucleotides matching TRBD1. Per germline, CDR1 SGHRS and CDR2 YFSETQ. The CDR3 has 13 residues. Trimming cost V 0 bases and J 8 bases; bases outside gene matches: 4. The CDR3 loop reads CASSLEGGREAFF. The CDR3 DNA reads as TGCGCCAGCAGCTTGGAAGGGGGCAGAGAAGCTTTCTTT. Together with reference TRBV5-1 and TRBJ1-1, the CDR3 gives the full variable domain: KAGVTQTPRYLIKTRGQQVTLSCSPISGHRSVSWYQQTPGQGLQFLFEYFSETQRNKGNFPGRFSGRQFSNSRSEMNVSTLELGDSALYLCASSLEGGREAFFGQGTRLTVV.

J is TRBJ2-3 and V is TRBV6-5; 7 nucleotides agree with TRBD1. V shed 4 bases, J shed 2 bases, and the junction held 9 bases outside the gene matches. Germline lookup yields CDR1 MNHEY and CDR2 SVGAGI. The CDR3 loop spans 16 amino acids. DNA for the CDR3: TGTGCCAGCAGTTCGACAGGGCTATGGTTCACAGATACGCAGTATTTT. Residues: CASSSTGLWFTDTQYF.

The CDR3 DNA follows: TGTGCCAGCAGTTACTCGTCTGAGGGTCCCGACGAGCAGTACTTC. This translates into CASSYSSEGPDEQYF. The chain joins TRBV6-6 to TRBJ2-7; D is perhaps TRBD2 (5 bases). The germline CDR1 and CDR2 sequences are MNHNY and SVGAGI (reference sequence). Trimming removed 0 bases at V and 5 bases at J, with 14 bases between. The CDR3 loop spans 15 amino acids.